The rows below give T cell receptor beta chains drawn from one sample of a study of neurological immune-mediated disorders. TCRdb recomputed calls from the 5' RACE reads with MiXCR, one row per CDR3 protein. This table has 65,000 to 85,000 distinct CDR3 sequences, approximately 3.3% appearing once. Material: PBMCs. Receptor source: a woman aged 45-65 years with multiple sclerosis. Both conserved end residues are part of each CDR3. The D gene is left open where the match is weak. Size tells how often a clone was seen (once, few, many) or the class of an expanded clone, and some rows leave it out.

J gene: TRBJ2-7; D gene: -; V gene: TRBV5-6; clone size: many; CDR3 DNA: TGTGCCAGCAGCTTTCCGGGGCACTCCTACGAGCAGTACTTC; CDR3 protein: CASSFPGHSYEQYF
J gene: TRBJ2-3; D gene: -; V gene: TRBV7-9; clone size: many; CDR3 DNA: TGTGCCAGCAGCTTTCAAGGAACTAGCACAGATACGCAGTATTTT; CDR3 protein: CASSFQGTSTDTQYF
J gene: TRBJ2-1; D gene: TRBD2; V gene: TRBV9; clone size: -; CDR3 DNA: TGTGCCAGCAGCGTCAGAACGGGACTAGAGCAGTTCTTC; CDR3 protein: CASSVRTGLEQFF
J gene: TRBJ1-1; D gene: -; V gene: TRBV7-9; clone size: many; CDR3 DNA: TGTGCCAGCAGCCGCAGGGTGGCTGTAGAGAACACTGAAGCTTTCTTT; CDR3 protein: CASSRRVAVENTEAFF
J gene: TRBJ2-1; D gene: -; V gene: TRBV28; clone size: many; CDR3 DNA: TGTGCCAGCAGTTTCGAGTCTCTGGAGAATGAGCAGTTCTTC; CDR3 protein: CASSFESLENEQFF
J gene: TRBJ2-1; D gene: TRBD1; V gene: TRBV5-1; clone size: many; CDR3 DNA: TGCGCCAGCAGCCCGGGACAGACCTACAATGAGCAGTTCTTC; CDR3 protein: CASSPGQTYNEQFF
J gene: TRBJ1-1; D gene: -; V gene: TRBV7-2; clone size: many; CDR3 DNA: TGTGCCAGCAGCTTACGGGAGACTGAAGCTTTCTTT; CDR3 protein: CASSLRETEAFF
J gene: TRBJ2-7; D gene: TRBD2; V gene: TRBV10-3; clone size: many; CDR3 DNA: TGTGCCATCAGTGAGTCCTTTAGCCCTGCGGGGGTGCAGTACTTC; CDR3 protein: CAISESFSPAGVQYF
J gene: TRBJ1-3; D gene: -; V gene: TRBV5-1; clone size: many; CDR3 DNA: TGCGCCAGCAGCTTCCAACCTTCAGTACTCTCTGGAAACACCATATATTTT; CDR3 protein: CASSFQPSVLSGNTIYF
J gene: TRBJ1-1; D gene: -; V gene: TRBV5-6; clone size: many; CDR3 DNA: TGTGCCAGCAGCTTTGAGGGGTCAAACACTGAAGCTTTCTTT; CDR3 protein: CASSFEGSNTEAFF
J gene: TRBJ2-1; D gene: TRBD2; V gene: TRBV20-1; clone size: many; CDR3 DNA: TGCAGTGCGTATAGCGGGAGCTCCTACAATGAGCAGTTCTTC; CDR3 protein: CSAYSGSSYNEQFF
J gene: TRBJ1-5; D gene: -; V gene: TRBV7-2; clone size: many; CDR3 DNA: TGTGCCAGCAGCTTAGTTCCAGGGGATGTTAGAGATAGCAATCAGCCCCAGCATTTT; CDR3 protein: CASSLVPGDVRDSNQPQHF
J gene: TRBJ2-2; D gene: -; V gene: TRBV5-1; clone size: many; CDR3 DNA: TGCGCCAGCAGCTTGGAGGGGGGCCGCACCGGGGAGCTGTTTTTT; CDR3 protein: CASSLEGGRTGELFF
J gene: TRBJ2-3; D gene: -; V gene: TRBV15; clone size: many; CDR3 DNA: TGTGCCACCAGCAGAGGTTGGACAGATACGCAGTATTTT; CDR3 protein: CATSRGWTDTQYF
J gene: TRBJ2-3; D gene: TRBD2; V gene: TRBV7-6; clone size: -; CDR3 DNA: TGTGCCAGCAGCTTGGATGGGACTAGCGGGGGGACAGATACGCAGTATTTT; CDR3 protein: CASSLDGTSGGTDTQYF
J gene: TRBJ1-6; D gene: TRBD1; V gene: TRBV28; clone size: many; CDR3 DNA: TGTGCCAGCAGTTTGGGGACAGGGCCCTATAATTCACCCCTCCACTTT; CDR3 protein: CASSLGTGPYNSPLHF
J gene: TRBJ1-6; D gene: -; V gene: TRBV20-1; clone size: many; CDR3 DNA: TGCAGTGCTGGGGGAGGTGTGGGTTCACCCCTCCACTTT; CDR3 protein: CSAGGGVGSPLHF
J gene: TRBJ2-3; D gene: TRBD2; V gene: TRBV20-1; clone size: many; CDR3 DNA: TGCAGTGCTACTAGCGGGGGGCCCACAGATACGCAGTATTTT; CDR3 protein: CSATSGGPTDTQYF
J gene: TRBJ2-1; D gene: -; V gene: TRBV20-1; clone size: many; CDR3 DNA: TGCAGTGCTAGAAGGGGGGGAGCTTACAATGAGCAGTTCTTC; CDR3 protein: CSARRGGAYNEQFF
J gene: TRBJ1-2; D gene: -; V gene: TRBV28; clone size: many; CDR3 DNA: TGTGCCAGCAGATCCCGTTTGGGTGGCTACACCTTC; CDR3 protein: CASRSRLGGYTF
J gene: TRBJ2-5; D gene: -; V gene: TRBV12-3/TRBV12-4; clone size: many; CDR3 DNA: TGTGCCAGTAGACCCACCGGGACAAGGGGGACCCAGTACTTC; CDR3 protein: CASRPTGTRGTQYF
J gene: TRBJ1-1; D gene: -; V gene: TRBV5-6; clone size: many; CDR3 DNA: TGTGCCAGCAGCTTATTAGGGACCGGGAACACTGAAGCTTTCTTT; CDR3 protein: CASSLLGTGNTEAFF
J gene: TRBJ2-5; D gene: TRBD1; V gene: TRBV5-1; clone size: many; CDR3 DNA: TGCGCCAGCAGCCCGGACAGGGGTTCAGAGACCCAGTACTTC; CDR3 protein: CASSPDRGSETQYF
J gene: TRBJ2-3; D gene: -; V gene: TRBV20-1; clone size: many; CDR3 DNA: TGCAGTCCGAGACTAGACTCAGATACGCAGTATTTT; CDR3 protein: CSPRLDSDTQYF
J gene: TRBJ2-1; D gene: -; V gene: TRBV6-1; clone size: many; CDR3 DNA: TGTGCCAGCAGTCCCTTAAGTGAGCAGTTCTTC; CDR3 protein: CASSPLSEQFF
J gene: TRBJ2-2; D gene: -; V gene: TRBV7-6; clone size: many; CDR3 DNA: TGTGCCAGCAGCTTACTAAAGGGGAACACCGGGGAGCTGTTTTTT; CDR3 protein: CASSLLKGNTGELFF
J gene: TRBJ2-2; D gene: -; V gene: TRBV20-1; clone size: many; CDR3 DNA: TGCAGTGCTAGAAGGGACCGGGAGCTGTTTTTT; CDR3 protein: CSARRDRELFF
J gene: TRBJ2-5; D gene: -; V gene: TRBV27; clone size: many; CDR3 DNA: TGTGCCAGCAGTTCGGTGGGGTGGCAAGAGACCCAGTACTTC; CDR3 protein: CASSSVGWQETQYF
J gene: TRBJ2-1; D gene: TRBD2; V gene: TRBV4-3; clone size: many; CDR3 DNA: TGCGCCAGCAGCCAACTCCGGACTAGAGGGGTTGAGCAGTTCTTC; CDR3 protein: CASSQLRTRGVEQFF
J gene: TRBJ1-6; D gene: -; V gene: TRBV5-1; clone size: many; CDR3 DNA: TGCGCCAGCAGCTTGGAAGGGGGGGATTCACCCCTCCACTTT; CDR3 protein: CASSLEGGDSPLHF
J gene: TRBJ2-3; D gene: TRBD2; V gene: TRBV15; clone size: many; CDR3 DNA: TGTGCCACCAGCGGCGGGGGTACAGATACGCAGTATTTT; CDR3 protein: CATSGGGTDTQYF
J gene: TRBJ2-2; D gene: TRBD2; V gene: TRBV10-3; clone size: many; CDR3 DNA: TGTGCCATCAGTGAGAGGCCACTAGCGGAAGACATTACCGGGGAGCTGTTTTTT; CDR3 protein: CAISERPLAEDITGELFF
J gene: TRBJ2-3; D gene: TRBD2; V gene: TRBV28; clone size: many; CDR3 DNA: TGTGCCAGCAGTTTACCCGGGACTAGGGCAGATACGCAGTATTTT; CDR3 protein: CASSLPGTRADTQYF
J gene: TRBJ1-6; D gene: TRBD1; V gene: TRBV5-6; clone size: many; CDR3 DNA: TGTGCCAGCAGCACGGGACAGGGTCTCAGTTCACCCCTCCACTTT; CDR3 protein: CASSTGQGLSSPLHF
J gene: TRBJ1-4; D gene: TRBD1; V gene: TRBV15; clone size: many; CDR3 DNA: TGTGCCACCAGCAGAGCGGGGACAGGCGGGGAAAAACTGTTTTTT; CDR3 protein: CATSRAGTGGEKLFF
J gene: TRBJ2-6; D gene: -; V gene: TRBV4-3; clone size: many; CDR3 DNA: TGCGCCAGCAGCCAATCCCCGTCCCGTTCTGGCGTCCTGACTTTC; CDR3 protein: CASSQSPSRSGVLTF
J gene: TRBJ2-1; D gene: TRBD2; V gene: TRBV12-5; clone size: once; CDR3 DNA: TGTGCTAGTGGTCAGAAGCGGGGTAGCTCCTACAATGAGCAGTTCTTC; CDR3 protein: CASGQKRGSSYNEQFF
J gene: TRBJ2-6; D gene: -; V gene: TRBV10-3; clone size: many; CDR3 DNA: TGTGCCATCCAGCCGGCTCGCGGGGACGGGGCCAACGTCCTGACTTTC; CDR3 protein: CAIQPARGDGANVLTF
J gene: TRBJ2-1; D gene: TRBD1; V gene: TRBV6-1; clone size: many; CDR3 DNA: TGTGCCAGCAGGCGACTTGAGGACAGGATGCATGAGCAGTTCTTC; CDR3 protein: CASRRLEDRMHEQFF
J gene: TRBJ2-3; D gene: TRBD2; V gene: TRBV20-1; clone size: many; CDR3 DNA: TGCAGTGCTAGAGATGGAGCGGGATGGGGCACAGATACGCAGTATTTT; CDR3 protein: CSARDGAGWGTDTQYF
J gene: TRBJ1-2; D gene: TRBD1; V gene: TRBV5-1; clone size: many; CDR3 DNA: TGCGCCAGCAGCTTGGGAGGAACCCTGGAGGACAGGCGCTACTATGGCTACACCTTC; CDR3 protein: CASSLGGTLEDRRYYGYTF
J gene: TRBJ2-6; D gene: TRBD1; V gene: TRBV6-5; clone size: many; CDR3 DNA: TGTGCCAGCAGTATCCGGGACAGGAGCTCTGGGGCCAACGTCCTGACTTTC; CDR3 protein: CASSIRDRSSGANVLTF
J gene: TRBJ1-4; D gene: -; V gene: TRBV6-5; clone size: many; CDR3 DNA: TGTGCCAGCAGTGAAGGGGTGGACGATGAAAAACTGTTTTTT; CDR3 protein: CASSEGVDDEKLFF
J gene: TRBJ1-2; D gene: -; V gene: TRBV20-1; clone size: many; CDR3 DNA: TGCAGTGCTAGAGGCCGCCGGGGGATCCGAGGCTACACCTTC; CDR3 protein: CSARGRRGIRGYTF
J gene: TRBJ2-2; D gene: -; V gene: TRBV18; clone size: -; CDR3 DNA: TGTGCCAGCTCACCACCGGCAGGACACACCGGGGAGCTGTTTTTT; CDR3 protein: CASSPPAGHTGELFF
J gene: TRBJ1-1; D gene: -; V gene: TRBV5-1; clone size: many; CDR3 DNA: TGCGCCAGCAGCTTGGTCAGCATGAACACTGAAGCTTTCTTT; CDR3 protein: CASSLVSMNTEAFF
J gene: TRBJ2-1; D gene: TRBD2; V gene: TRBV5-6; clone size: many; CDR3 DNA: TGTGCCAGCAGCCCGGAAACTAGCGGGGGCTACAATGAGCAGTTCTTC; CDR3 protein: CASSPETSGGYNEQFF
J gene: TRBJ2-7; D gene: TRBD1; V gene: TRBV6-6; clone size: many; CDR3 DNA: TGTGCCAGCAGGGAGGGACAGGGATTCTACGAGCAGTACTTC; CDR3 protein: CASREGQGFYEQYF